This TCR beta chain was found in a study of T cells in Graves' hyperthyroidism and ophthalmopathy. The CDR3 runs 13 residues. The germline gives CDR1 ENHRY, CDR2 SYGVKD. V shed 6 bases, J shed 6 bases, and the junction held 8 bases outside the gene matches. From RNA transcripts, TCR beta CDR3 regions were amplified. A set of HTBI primers served as the primers for a first-round RT-PCR of the TCR CDR3. One entry per CDR3 protein results from TCRdb running MiXCR on the multiplex PCR reads. Among about 560,000 distinct CDR3 sequences, about 43% were seen once, and the ten largest hold roughly 8.2%. The receptor was isolated from a woman between 18 and 30 years old with Graves' hyperthyroidism. The rearrangement joins TRBV10-3 to TRBJ2-7; 7 bases are a match to TRBD1. The sequencing input was peripheral blood or thyroid tissue (not recorded which). CDR3 DNA sequence: TGTGCCATCAGAGCAACAGGGGATGTCGAGCAGTACTTC. It translates to CAIRATGDVEQYF.